This section outlines one T cell receptor (beta chain) sequence together with its context. The data are from a study of cytomegalovirus exposure and HLA in healthy donors. Profiled with immunoSEQ multiplex PCR; TCRdb holds only in-frame clones, not every one. The sample yields around 250,000 clones, around 89% seen once. CDR1 is SEHNR, CDR2 FQNEAQ, per germline (reference sequence). The CDR3 extends over 13 amino acids. Between the trimmed V and J ends, which lost 2 bases and 5 bases, there was a span of 9 bases. The V call is TRBV7-9, the J call TRBJ1-1, with D perhaps matching TRBD1 (5 bases). The source of this sequence is a woman under 30 in good health and CMV-seronegative. The material sequenced was PBMCs. The CDR3 bases are TGTGCCAGCAGCTTACAGGGTACTACTGAAGCTTTCTTT. This gives the protein CASSLQGTTEAFF.